This T cell receptor beta chain was captured by sequencing in a study of beta chain features in type 1 diabetes. The germline CDR1 and CDR2 sequences are SGHRS and YFSETQ. The CDR3 contains 16 residues. The V and J ends lost 4 bases and 3 bases respectively, with 18 bases between them. Investigators reverse transcribed all isolated RNA, so they sequenced expressed TCRB transcripts. Sequencing used immunoSEQ multiplex PCR; TCRdb keeps in-frame clones, though not all of them. The sample has hundreds of thousands of clones; approximately 9.9% are singletons. This clone was detected a few times. Sequenced input: naive CD4+ T cells from blood. The rearrangement uses TRBV5-1 and TRBJ2-3; TRBD2 is a possible D gene (7 bases). The TCR was taken from a young woman in good health. This CDR3 reads CASSPAGGAGTDTQYF. In nucleotides, the CDR3 is TGCGCCAGCAGCCCCGCTGGGGGGGCGGGGACAGATACGCAGTATTTT.